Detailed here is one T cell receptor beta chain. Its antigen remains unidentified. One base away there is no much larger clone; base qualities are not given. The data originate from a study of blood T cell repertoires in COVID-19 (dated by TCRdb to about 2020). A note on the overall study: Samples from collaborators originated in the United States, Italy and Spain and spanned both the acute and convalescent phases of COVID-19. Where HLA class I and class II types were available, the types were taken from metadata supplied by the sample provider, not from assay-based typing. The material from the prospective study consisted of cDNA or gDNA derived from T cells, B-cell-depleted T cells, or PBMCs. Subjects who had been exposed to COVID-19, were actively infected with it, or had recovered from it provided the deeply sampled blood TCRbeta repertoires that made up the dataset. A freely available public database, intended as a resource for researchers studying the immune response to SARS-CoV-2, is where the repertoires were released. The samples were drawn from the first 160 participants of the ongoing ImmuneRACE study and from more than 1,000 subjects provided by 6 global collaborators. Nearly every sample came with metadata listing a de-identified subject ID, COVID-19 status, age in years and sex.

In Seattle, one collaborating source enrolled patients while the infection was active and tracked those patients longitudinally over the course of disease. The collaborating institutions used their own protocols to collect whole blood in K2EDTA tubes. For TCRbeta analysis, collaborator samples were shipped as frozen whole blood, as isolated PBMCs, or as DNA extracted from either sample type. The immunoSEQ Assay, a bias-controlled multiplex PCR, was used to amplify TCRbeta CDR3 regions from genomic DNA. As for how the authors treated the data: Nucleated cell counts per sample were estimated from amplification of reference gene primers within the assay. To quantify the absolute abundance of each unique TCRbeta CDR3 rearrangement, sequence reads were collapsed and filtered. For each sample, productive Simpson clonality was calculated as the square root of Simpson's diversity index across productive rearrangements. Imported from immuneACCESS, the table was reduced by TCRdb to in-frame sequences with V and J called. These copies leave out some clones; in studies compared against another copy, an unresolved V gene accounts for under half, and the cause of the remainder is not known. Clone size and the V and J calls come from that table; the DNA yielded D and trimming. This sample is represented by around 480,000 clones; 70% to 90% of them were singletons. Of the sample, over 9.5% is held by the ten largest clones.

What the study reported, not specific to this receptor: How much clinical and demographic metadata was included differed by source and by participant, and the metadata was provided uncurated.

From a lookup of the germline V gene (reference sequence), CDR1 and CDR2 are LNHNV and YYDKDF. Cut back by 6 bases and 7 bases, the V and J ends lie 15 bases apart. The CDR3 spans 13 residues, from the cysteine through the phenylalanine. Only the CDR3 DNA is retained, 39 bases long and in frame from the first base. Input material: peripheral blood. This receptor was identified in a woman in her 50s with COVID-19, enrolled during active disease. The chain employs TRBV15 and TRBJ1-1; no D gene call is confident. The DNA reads TGTGCCACCAGTCTGTTACCCCTGAGTGAAGCTTTCTTT. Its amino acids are CATSLLPLSEAFF.